A selection of T cell receptor beta chains follows, all from one sample in a study of blood T cell repertoires in COVID-19. Repertoires were generated with immunoSEQ multiplex PCR, while TCRdb's copy carries only in-frame clones and drops some. Here the sample spans under 250,000 clones, more than 70% being singletons. Source material: peripheral blood. These receptors all come from a man aged 45-65 years with active or convalescent COVID-19. The CDR3 runs from the conserved cysteine through the conserved F or W. Fields, in order: CDR3 protein, CDR3 DNA, V gene, clone size, D gene, J gene. The D gene is left open where the match is weak. Not all rows give a size; the values are once, few, many and, for expanded clones, a class.

CDR3: CASGLRETQYF; DNA: TGCGCCAGCGGACTGCGGGAGACCCAGTACTTC; V: TRBV10-2; size: once; D: -; J: TRBJ2-5
CDR3: CACDRADRVNTIYF; DNA: TGTGCCTGTGACAGGGCAGACCGCGTAAACACCATATATTTT; V: TRBV30; size: -; D: TRBD1; J: TRBJ1-3
CDR3: CASRRLRTENTEAFF; DNA: TGTGCCAGCAGGAGACTGCGTACCGAGAACACTGAAGCTTTCTTT; V: TRBV6-5; size: -; D: -; J: TRBJ1-1
CDR3: CASFGLYEAFF; DNA: TGTGCCAGTTTCGGACTTTATGAAGCTTTCTTT; V: TRBV19; size: -; D: -; J: TRBJ1-1
CDR3: CASSLVGAQGTEAFF; DNA: TGCGCCAGCAGCTTGGTGGGGGCGCAGGGCACTGAAGCTTTCTTT; V: TRBV5-1; size: few; D: -; J: TRBJ1-1
CDR3: CASTGGELFF; DNA: TGTGCCAGCACGGGCGGGGAGCTGTTTTTT; V: TRBV6-5; size: -; D: -; J: TRBJ2-2
CDR3: CATSDWTGGQETQYF; DNA: TGTGCCACCAGTGACTGGACAGGGGGACAAGAGACCCAGTACTTC; V: TRBV24-1; size: -; D: TRBD1; J: TRBJ2-5
CDR3: CASSPRLAGVIGELFF; DNA: TGTGCCAGCAGCCCAAGACTAGCGGGAGTTATCGGGGAGCTGTTTTTT; V: TRBV7-9; size: -; D: TRBD2; J: TRBJ2-2
CDR3: CASTPGRNQPQHF; DNA: TGTGCCAGCACCCCTGGGCGCAATCAGCCCCAGCATTTT; V: TRBV6-2/TRBV6-3; size: -; D: -; J: TRBJ1-5
CDR3: CASSPAGGGYGYTF; DNA: TGTGCCAGCTCACCCGCCGGGGGAGGCTATGGCTACACCTTC; V: TRBV18; size: -; D: -; J: TRBJ1-2
CDR3: CASSDGVYSDEAFF; DNA: TGTGCCAGCAGCGACGGGGTTTATAGTGATGAAGCTTTCTTT; V: TRBV9; size: many; D: -; J: TRBJ1-1
CDR3: CAWRTSGRAHEQFF; DNA: TGTGCCTGGAGGACTAGCGGGAGGGCCCATGAGCAGTTCTTC; V: TRBV30; size: -; D: TRBD2; J: TRBJ2-1
CDR3: CASSQDGGARETQYF; DNA: TGCGCCAGCAGCCAAGATGGGGGGGCGCGAGAGACCCAGTACTTC; V: TRBV4-3; size: -; D: -; J: TRBJ2-5
CDR3: CASSRNGQGVSSYNEQFF; DNA: TGCGCCAGCAGCCGAAACGGACAGGGTGTATCCTCCTACAATGAGCAGTTCTTC; V: TRBV5-1; size: -; D: TRBD1; J: TRBJ2-1
CDR3: CASSSGLANTGELFF; DNA: TGTGCTAGCAGCTCCGGACTAGCGAACACCGGGGAGCTGTTTTTT; V: TRBV7-7; size: -; D: TRBD2; J: TRBJ2-2
CDR3: CASSRYTGTIEAFF; DNA: TGTGCCAGCAGCCGGTACACGGGAACCATTGAAGCTTTCTTT; V: TRBV5-6; size: once; D: -; J: TRBJ1-1
CDR3: CASSVHQRDEQFF; DNA: TGTGCCAGCAGCGTACATCAGAGGGATGAGCAGTTCTTC; V: TRBV9; size: -; D: -; J: TRBJ2-1
CDR3: CASPNRDRCRSGANVLTF; DNA: TGCGCCAGCCCCAATCGGGACAGGTGCCGCTCTGGGGCCAACGTCCTGACTTTC; V: TRBV5-1; size: -; D: TRBD1; J: TRBJ2-6
CDR3: CASRGTGGGSEAFF; DNA: TGTGCCAGCAGAGGGACAGGGGGGGGCTCTGAAGCTTTCTTT; V: TRBV6-5; size: -; D: TRBD1; J: TRBJ1-1
CDR3: CASSQEVGLAGWDTQYF; DNA: TGCGCCAGCAGCCAAGAAGTAGGACTAGCGGGGTGGGATACGCAGTATTTT; V: TRBV4-3; size: -; D: TRBD2; J: TRBJ2-3
CDR3: CASSVTGHQETQYF; DNA: TGCGCCAGCAGCGTGACAGGGCACCAAGAGACCCAGTACTTC; V: TRBV5-1; size: -; D: TRBD1; J: TRBJ2-5
CDR3: CASSLGQVISSGANVLTF; DNA: TGTGCCAGCAGCTTGGGGCAGGTAATCTCTTCTGGGGCCAACGTCCTGACTTTC; V: TRBV5-6; size: -; D: -; J: TRBJ2-6
CDR3: CASSLVREAFF; DNA: TGTGCCAGCAGCTTAGTTCGGGAAGCTTTCTTT; V: TRBV11-2; size: -; D: -; J: TRBJ1-1